The 16 T cell receptor beta chains reported below all come from one sample, sequenced in a study of blood T cell repertoires in COVID-19. The table came from immunoSEQ multiplex PCR; TCRdb's copy has only in-frame clones and leaves some out. There are some 93,000 clones in the sample; approximately 86% occur only once, and around a sixth lies in the top ten. The specimen sequenced was peripheral blood. These receptors were taken from a woman aged 80 or over with acute or convalescent COVID-19.

The V call is TRBV6-1, the J call TRBJ2-1; TRBD1 is a possible D gene (5 bases). Trimming removed 1 base from V and 8 bases from J, with 12 bases in between. Germline V gene lookup returns CDR1 MNHNS and CDR2 SASEGT. CDR3 size: 14 residues. The CDR3 DNA reads TGTGCCAGCAGTGAAGGGGGCAGTTTTCATGAGCAGTTCTTC. As protein: CASSEGGSFHEQFF.

The CDR3 loop reads CASSPGYYGYTF. CDR3 DNA sequence: TGCGCCAGCAGCCCAGGGTACTATGGCTACACCTTC. V and J are TRBV5-1 and TRBJ1-2, with D perhaps matching TRBD1 (5 bases). The CDR3 is 12 amino acids. V was shortened by 4 bases and J by 3 bases, with 7 bases between the two germline ends. Germline CDR1 and CDR2: SGHRS and YFSETQ.

The sample holds a few counts of this clone. The J gene is TRBJ1-6, the V gene TRBV5-1; D possibly corresponds to TRBD1 (6 bases). This CDR3 contains 13 residues. Germline V gives CDR1 SGHRS, CDR2 YFSETQ. Trimming stripped 2 bases from V and 12 bases from J, with 12 bases between. The CDR3 sequence: CASSFTGNRPLHF. Here the CDR3 DNA reads TGCGCCAGCAGCTTTACAGGGAATCGACCCCTCCACTTT.

This chain links TRBV5-4 with TRBJ2-1; 8 bases fit TRBD2. This CDR3 is built from 16 residues. V trimming: 3 bases; J trimming: 11 bases; junction bases outside the gene matches: 16. CDR1 and CDR2 from the germline V gene are SGHNT and YYREEE (reference sequence). The CDR3 coding sequence is TGTGCCAGCAGCTCGGAGGGGTGGCGGGGGGTACGGAAGCAGTTCTTC. The encoded protein is CASSSEGWRGVRKQFF.

The rearrangement links TRBV4-1 to TRBJ2-7; 8 bases match TRBD2. Trimming cost V 0 bases and J 2 bases; bases outside gene matches: 6. There are 16 residues in the CDR3. Germline lookup yields CDR1 MGHRA and CDR2 YSYEKL. For the CDR3, the DNA is TGCGCCAGCAGCCAAGAAACTGGCGGGGGGACCTACGAGCAGTACTTC. Its protein product is CASSQETGGGTYEQYF.

The chain links TRBV27 to TRBJ2-2; 7 positions agree with TRBD2. CDR1 and CDR2 from the germline V gene are MNHEY and SMNVEV (reference sequence). V lost 5 bases and J lost 7; bases outside the gene matches: 13. The CDR3 extends over 16 amino acids. As DNA, the CDR3 is TGTGCCAGCAGTCCCCCAAGACTTGGGAGGGGCGGGGAGCTGTTTTTT. Its translation is CASSPPRLGRGGELFF.

V usage is TRBV10-2 and J usage is TRBJ1-6; D is perhaps TRBD1 (5 bases). Germline CDR1 WSHSY, CDR2 SAAADI. The CDR3 totals 19 residues. The germline V and J ends were trimmed by 0 bases and 6 bases, with 21 bases remaining between them. The CDR3 sequence is CASSESRLGQGLFNSPLHF. Written as DNA, the CDR3 is TGCGCCAGCAGTGAGTCCCGATTAGGGCAGGGATTATTTAATTCACCCCTCCACTTT.

With regard to this clone: One end of the junction is discordant with germline, which a read error may explain. This chain connects TRBV7-8 to TRBJ2-1; TRBD2 matches 7 bases. Germline lookup yields CDR1 SGHVS and CDR2 FQNEAQ. This CDR3 is 15 amino acids long. CDR3: CVSSLAGVSYNEQFF. CDR3 nucleotide sequence: TGTGTCAGCAGCTTAGCGGGCGTTTCCTACAATGAGCAGTTCTTC.

The chain has TRBV19 and TRBJ1-1; 8 bases align to TRBD1. The V gene's germline CDR1 is LNHDA and CDR2 SQIVND (reference sequence). Germline trimming cut 5 bases from V and 0 bases from J; bases unmatched to any gene: 8. This CDR3 comprises 16 residues. CDR3 in amino acids: CASSLWTGSLNTEAFF. In DNA form, the CDR3 reads TGTGCCAGTAGTCTCTGGACAGGGTCATTGAACACTGAAGCTTTCTTT.

This chain connects TRBV3-1 (or the pseudogene TRBV3-2) to TRBJ1-2; 10 bases match TRBD1. CDR1 is LGHDT and CDR2 is YNNKEL in the germline V gene (reference sequence). Trimming removed 0 bases from V and 5 bases from J; junction bases left unmatched: 6. The CDR3 spans 16 residues. The CDR3 here is CASSQDKTGGWYGYTF. The CDR3 DNA reads as TGTGCCAGCAGCCAAGATAAGACAGGGGGCTGGTATGGCTACACCTTC.

The rearrangement uses TRBV30 and TRBJ1-3, with TRBD1 identical over 9 bases. The CDR3 is 19 residues long. V shed 0 bases, J shed 3 bases, and the junction held 15 bases outside the gene matches. Germline V gives CDR1 GTSNPN, CDR2 SVGIG (reference sequence). The CDR3 DNA follows: TGTGCCTGGAGTGTACTCTGGGACAGGGCGGAGAGGGGTGGAAACACCATATATTTT. It encodes CAWSVLWDRAERGGNTIYF.

The rearrangement uses TRBV5-6 and TRBJ2-1; the match to TRBD2 covers 8 bases. V dropped 0 bases and J dropped 7; count of bases not matched to a gene: 9. This CDR3 contains 16 residues. Germline CDR1 reads SGHDT; CDR2 reads YYEEEE. CDR3 DNA: TGTGCCAGCAGCTTGGCCGGGGGGGCCGGAGGAAATGAGCAGTTCTTC. It translates to CASSLAGGAGGNEQFF.

The rearrangement links TRBV12-3 or TRBV12-4 to TRBJ1-2, with unresolved D. Trimming removed 4 bases from V and 7 bases from J, with 10 bases in between. The CDR3 runs 12 residues. CDR3 sequence (DNA): TGTGCCAGCAGTTGGGAGGGTTCTGGCTACACCTTC. Amino acids: CASSWEGSGYTF.

The J gene is TRBJ1-1, the V gene TRBV3-1 (or the pseudogene TRBV3-2), with 7 bases identical to TRBD1. This CDR3 comprises 15 residues. Germline loops: CDR1 LGHDT, CDR2 YNNKEL (reference sequence). Losses at the gene ends were 1 base for V and 1 base for J; bases not matched to a gene: 3. Here the CDR3 DNA reads TGTGCCAGCAGCCAAGTTAACAGGGGGAACACTGAAGCTTTCTTT. It encodes CASSQVNRGNTEAFF.

The V gene is TRBV5-5, the J gene TRBJ1-5, with TRBD1 matching over 11 bases. CDR1 and CDR2 (germline): SGHKS, YYEKEE (reference sequence). This CDR3 contains 17 residues. The V and J ends lost 4 bases and 1 base, in that order; junction bases with no gene match: 7. As DNA, the CDR3 is TGTGCCAGCAGCCCATGGACAGGGGGCGGCAGCAATCAGCCCCAGCATTTT. It translates to CASSPWTGGGSNQPQHF.

V gene TRBV5-5 combines with J gene TRBJ2-2; weak D call: TRBD1 (5 bases). This CDR3 contains 15 residues. Germline CDR1 and CDR2: SGHKS and YYEKEE (reference sequence). Trimming removed 0 bases at V and 3 bases at J, with 9 bases between. The CDR3 is CASSLASGYTGELFF. The DNA for the CDR3 is TGTGCCAGCAGCTTGGCGTCAGGGTACACCGGGGAGCTGTTTTTT.